This T cell receptor (beta chain) was sequenced during a study of cytomegalovirus exposure and HLA in healthy donors. Study-level results: Most TCR sequences were rare, but some public TCRs occurred in many donors. According to the study, approximately 150 TCR beta chains were cytomegalovirus-associated.

This clone was seen a few times. Its antigen is undetermined. Primers included in the PCR were 60 Vbeta and 13 Jbeta primers. Sequencing used immunoSEQ multiplex PCR; TCRdb keeps in-frame clones, though not all of them. Found here are tens of thousands of clones, about 9.4% of them singletons; the top ten hold approximately 23%. V lost 6 bases, J lost 8 bases, and 7 bases stayed unmatched. This CDR3 has 15 residues. Germline V gene lookup returns CDR1 MNHEY and CDR2 SVGAGI. The V gene is TRBV6-5, the J gene TRBJ2-1; 13 bases align to TRBD2. Sequenced sample: PBMCs. The source is a man in his sixties in good health and CMV-seropositive. The CDR3 loop is CASSTGLAGVYEQFF. DNA of the CDR3: TGTGCCAGCAGCACTGGACTAGCGGGAGTCTATGAGCAGTTCTTC.